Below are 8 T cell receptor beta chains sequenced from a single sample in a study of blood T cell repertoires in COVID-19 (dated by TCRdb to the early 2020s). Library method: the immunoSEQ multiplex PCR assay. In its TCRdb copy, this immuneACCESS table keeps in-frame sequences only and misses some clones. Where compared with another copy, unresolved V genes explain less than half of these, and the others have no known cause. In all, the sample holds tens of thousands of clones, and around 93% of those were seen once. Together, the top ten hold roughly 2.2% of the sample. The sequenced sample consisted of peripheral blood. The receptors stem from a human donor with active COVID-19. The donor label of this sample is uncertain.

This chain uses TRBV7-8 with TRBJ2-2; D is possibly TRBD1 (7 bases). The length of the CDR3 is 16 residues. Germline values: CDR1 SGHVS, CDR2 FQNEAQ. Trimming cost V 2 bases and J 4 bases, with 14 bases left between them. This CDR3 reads CASSLSRQGGTGELFF. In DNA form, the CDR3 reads TGTGCCAGCAGCTTATCTAGGCAGGGGGGCACCGGGGAGCTGTTTTTT.

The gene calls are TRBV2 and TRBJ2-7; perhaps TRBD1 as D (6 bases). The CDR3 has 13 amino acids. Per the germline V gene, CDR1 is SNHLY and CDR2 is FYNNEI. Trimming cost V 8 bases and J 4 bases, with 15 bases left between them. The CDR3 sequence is CASSRTGLYEQYF. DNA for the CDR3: TGTGCCAGCTCCCGTACAGGGCTATACGAGCAGTACTTC.

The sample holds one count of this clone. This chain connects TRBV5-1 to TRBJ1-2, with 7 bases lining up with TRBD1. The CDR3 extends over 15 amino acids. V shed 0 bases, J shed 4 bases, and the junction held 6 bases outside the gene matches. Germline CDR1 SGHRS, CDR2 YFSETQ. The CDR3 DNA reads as TGCGCCAGCAGCTTGGGAGACAGGGCGGGCTATGGCTACACCTTC. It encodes CASSLGDRAGYGYTF.

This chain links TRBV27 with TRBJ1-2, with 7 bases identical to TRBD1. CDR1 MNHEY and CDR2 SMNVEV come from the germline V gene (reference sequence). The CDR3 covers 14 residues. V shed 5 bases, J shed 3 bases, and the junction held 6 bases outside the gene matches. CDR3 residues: CASSPQTGHYGYTF. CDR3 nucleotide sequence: TGTGCCAGCAGTCCCCAGACAGGGCACTATGGCTACACCTTC.

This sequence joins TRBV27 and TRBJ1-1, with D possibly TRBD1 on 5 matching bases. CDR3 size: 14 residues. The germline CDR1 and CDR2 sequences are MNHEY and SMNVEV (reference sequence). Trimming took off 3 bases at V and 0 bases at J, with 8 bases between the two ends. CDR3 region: CASSLAGVNTEAFF. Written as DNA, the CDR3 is TGTGCCAGCAGTTTGGCGGGGGTGAACACTGAAGCTTTCTTT.

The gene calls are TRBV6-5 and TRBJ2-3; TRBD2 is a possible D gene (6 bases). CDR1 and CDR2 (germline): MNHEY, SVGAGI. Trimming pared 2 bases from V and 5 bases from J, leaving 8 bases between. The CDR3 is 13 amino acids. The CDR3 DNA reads TGTGCCAGCAGTTACGCGGGGAAAGATACGCAGTATTTT. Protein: CASSYAGKDTQYF.

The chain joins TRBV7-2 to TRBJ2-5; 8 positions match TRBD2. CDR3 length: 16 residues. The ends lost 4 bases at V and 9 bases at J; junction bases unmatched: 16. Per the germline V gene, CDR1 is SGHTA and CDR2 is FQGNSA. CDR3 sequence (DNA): TGTGCCAGCAGCTCACTAGCGGACTTAAGAGTCGAGGCCCAGTACTTC. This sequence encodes CASSSLADLRVEAQYF. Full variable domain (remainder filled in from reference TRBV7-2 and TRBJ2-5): GAGVSQSPSNKVTEKGKDVELRCDPISGHTALYWYRQSLGQGLEFLIYFQGNSAPDKSGLPSDRFSAERTGGSVSTLTIQRTQQEDSAVYLCASSSLADLRVEAQYFGPGTRLLVL.

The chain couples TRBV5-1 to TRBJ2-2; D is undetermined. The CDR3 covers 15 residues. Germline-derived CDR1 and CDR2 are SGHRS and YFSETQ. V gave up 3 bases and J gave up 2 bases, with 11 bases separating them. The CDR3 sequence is CASSYFPGNTGELFF. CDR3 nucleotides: TGCGCCAGCAGCTATTTTCCGGGTAACACCGGGGAGCTGTTTTTT.